What follows is one T cell receptor (beta chain) and its context. The antigen is undetermined. The data were obtained in a study of cytotoxic CD8 clonotypes in ibrutinib-treated CLL. At the level of the study: Response specimens were obtained following a median treatment duration of roughly 12 months, with a range of 6 to 36. Regarding the study as a whole: Public clonotypes, found uncommonly, either contracted or stayed stable on treatment.

V shed 5 bases and J shed 2 bases, with 12 bases lying between them. This CDR3 spans 14 amino acids. Germline V gives CDR1 LNHDA, CDR2 SQIVND (reference sequence). Produced via immunoSEQ multiplex PCR; TCRdb's table is partial and in-frame only. The sample holds over 100,000 clones; 80% to 90% are singletons and the top ten take around 2.1%. Material: PBMCs, obtained after 24 months of ibrutinib treatment. V is TRBV19 and J is TRBJ1-1; D gene ambiguous. The sequence was obtained from a human donor with chronic lymphocytic leukemia. CDR3 in amino acids: CASSAQIVNTEAFF. CDR3 coding DNA: TGTGCCAGTAGTGCACAGATCGTAAACACTGAAGCTTTCTTT. The entire variable domain, with the rest obtained from reference TRBV19 and TRBJ1-1, is as follows: DGGITQSPKYLFRKEGQNVTLSCEQNLNHDAMYWYRQDPGQGLRLIYYSQIVNDFQKGDIAEGYSVSREKKESFPLTVTSAQKNPTAFYLCASSAQIVNTEAFFGQGTRLTVV.